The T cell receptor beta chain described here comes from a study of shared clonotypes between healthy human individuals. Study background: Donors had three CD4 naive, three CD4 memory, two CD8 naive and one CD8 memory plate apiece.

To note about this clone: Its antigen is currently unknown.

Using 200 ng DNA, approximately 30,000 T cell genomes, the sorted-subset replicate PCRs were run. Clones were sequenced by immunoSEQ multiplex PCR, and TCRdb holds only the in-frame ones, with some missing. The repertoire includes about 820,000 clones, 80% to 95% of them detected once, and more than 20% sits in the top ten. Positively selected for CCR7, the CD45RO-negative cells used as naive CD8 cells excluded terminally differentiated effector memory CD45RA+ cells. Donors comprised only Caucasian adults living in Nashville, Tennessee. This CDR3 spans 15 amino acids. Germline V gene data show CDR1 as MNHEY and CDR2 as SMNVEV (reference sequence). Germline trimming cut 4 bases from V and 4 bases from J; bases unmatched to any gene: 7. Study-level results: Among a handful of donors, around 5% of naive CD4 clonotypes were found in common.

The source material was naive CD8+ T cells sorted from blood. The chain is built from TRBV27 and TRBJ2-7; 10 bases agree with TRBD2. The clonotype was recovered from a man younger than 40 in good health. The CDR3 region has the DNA TGTGCCAGCAGTTCTGGGACTAGCGACCGATACGAGCAGTACTTC. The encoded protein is CASSSGTSDRYEQYF.